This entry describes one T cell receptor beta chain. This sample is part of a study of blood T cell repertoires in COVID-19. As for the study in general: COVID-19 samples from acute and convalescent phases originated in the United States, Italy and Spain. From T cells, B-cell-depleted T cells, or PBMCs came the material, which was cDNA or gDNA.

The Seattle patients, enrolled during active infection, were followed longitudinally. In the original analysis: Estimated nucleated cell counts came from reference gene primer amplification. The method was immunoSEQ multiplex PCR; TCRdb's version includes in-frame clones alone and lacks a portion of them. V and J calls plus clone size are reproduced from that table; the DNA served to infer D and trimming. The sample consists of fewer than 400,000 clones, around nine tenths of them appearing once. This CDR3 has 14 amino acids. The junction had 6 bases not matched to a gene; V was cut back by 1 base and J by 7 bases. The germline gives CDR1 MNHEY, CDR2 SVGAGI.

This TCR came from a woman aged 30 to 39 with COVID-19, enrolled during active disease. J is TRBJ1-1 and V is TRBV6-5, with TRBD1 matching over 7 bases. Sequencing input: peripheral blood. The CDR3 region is CASSYYPGQYEAFF. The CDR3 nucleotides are TGTGCCAGCAGTTACTATCCGGGACAGTATGAAGCTTTCTTT.